This is a list of T cell receptor beta chains from one sample in a study of control samples from healthy donors and cancer patients. Some clones are missing from TCRdb's copy, which holds only in-frame ones; the method was immunoSEQ multiplex PCR. The sample includes 150,000 or so clones, around nine tenths seen only once; the top ten take 5.5%. Sequenced sample: blood. These receptor sequences come from a man between 18 and 35 years old in good health. Each CDR3 is given with its conserved first and last residue. Clone size is shown for a subset of rows, as once, few, many or a class of expanded clone.

V gene	J gene	clone size	CDR3 protein
TRBV6-5	TRBJ2-4	NA	CASSFFAAGKNIQYF
TRBV7-9	TRBJ2-2	NA	CASSLAPAGELFF
TRBV5-1	TRBJ1-3	NA	CASSPGGLSGNTIYF
TRBV27	TRBJ2-4	NA	CASSKNLIAKNIQYF
TRBV27	TRBJ2-7	NA	CASSLLIGSSEQYF
TRBV5-1	TRBJ2-4	NA	CASSLPTGAKNIQYF
TRBV10-1	TRBJ2-1	once	CASSGTIDNEQFF
TRBV30	TRBJ2-3	NA	CAWSSGTSGDTDTQYF
TRBV6-4	TRBJ1-6	NA	CASSDGVSPLHF
TRBV6-5	TRBJ1-1	NA	CASSNSPNTEAFF
TRBV7-9	TRBJ1-4	NA	CASSGKGKLFF
TRBV7-9	TRBJ2-7	NA	CASSLARQGYEQYF
TRBV6-6	TRBJ2-5	once	CASSYSLEETQYF
TRBV9	TRBJ2-3	NA	CASSDRGRLADTQYF
TRBV5-1	TRBJ1-1	once	CASSLRSGAAGLVNTEAFF
TRBV4-1	TRBJ2-3	once	CASSRTSGGTDTQYF